This is a list of T cell receptor beta chains from one sample in a study of blood T cell repertoires in COVID-19. The data were produced by immunoSEQ multiplex PCR, yet TCRdb's version contains in-frame clones alone and is incomplete. Here the sample spans 160,000 or so clones, roughly nine tenths being singletons. The sequenced material came from peripheral blood. The receptor source for this set is a woman aged 70-85 years with acute or convalescent COVID-19. CDR3s include the opening cysteine and the closing phenylalanine or tryptophan. Each record gives: D gene, clone size, V gene, J gene, CDR3 DNA, CDR3 protein. The D gene is left open where the match is weak. Only some rows state a clone size, as once, few, many or a class for expanded clones.

>-|-|TRBV29-1|TRBJ2-2
TGCAGCGTCGGCCGCAAAGCGGGGGAGCTGTTTTTT
CSVGRKAGELFF
>TRBD1|-|TRBV3-1/TRBV3-2|TRBJ1-1
TGTGCCAGCAGCCTCACCTCGACAGGGTTAACTGAAGCTTTCTTT
CASSLTSTGLTEAFF
>TRBD1|few|TRBV9|TRBJ1-6
TGTGCCAGCAGCGTAGCTCCGGGACAGCATAATTCACCCCTCCACTTT
CASSVAPGQHNSPLHF
>TRBD1|-|TRBV30|TRBJ1-5
TGTGCCTGGAGTGTTTCCGGGACAGGGGGTAACCAGCCCCAGCATTTT
CAWSVSGTGGNQPQHF
>-|-|TRBV2|TRBJ1-3
TGTGCCAGCAGACAACAGAGCTCTGGAAACACCATATATTTT
CASRQQSSGNTIYF
>TRBD2|-|TRBV30|TRBJ2-7
TGTGCCTGGGGGGCCTTTACCGGACTAGCGGGGGTCTCCTACGAGCAGTACTTC
CAWGAFTGLAGVSYEQYF
>-|once|TRBV10-3|TRBJ1-2
TGTGCCATCAGTGGCCTATCCCGTTGGGGGGATGGCTACACCTTC
CAISGLSRWGDGYTF
>-|-|TRBV20-1|TRBJ2-1
TGCAGTGCTTACAGGTACAATGAGCAGTTCTTC
CSAYRYNEQFF
>-|-|TRBV27|TRBJ1-6
TGTGCCAGCAGTAGTTACAGAGATAATTCACCCCTCCACTTT
CASSSYRDNSPLHF
>-|-|TRBV29-1|TRBJ1-2
TGCAGCGTTGCGACAACGAACTATGGCTACACCTTC
CSVATTNYGYTF
>TRBD1|-|TRBV10-2|TRBJ1-5
TGCGCCAGCAGTGAGTCGGGGACAGCCAATCAGCCCCAGCATTTT
CASSESGTANQPQHF
>-|once|TRBV18|TRBJ1-3
TGTGCCAGCTCACTAGGGGAAGGCTCTGGAAACACCATATATTTT
CASSLGEGSGNTIYF
>-|-|TRBV30|TRBJ1-1
TGTGCCTGGAGCCGTAACACTGAAGCTTTCTTT
CAWSRNTEAFF
>-|-|TRBV13|TRBJ2-7
TGTGCCAGCAGCCCGCGGGGGCAAGGGGAGCAGTACTTC
CASSPRGQGEQYF
>-|-|TRBV6-5|TRBJ1-2
TGTGCCAGCACCCGAACAGGGTTCGGTGGCTACACCTTC
CASTRTGFGGYTF
>TRBD1|-|TRBV27|TRBJ1-6
TGTGCCAGCAGTCCTTGGACAGGGGGGAATTCACCCCTCCACTTT
CASSPWTGGNSPLHF
>TRBD2|-|TRBV27|TRBJ2-1
TGTGCCAGCAGTCGTCAAAAACTAGCGGGGGGGTTGGATGAGCAGTTCTTC
CASSRQKLAGGLDEQFF
>-|-|TRBV6-5|TRBJ2-5
TGTGCCAGCAGTTACTCAGCCACCGTCGGGGCCCAGTACTTC
CASSYSATVGAQYF
>TRBD1|-|TRBV7-2|TRBJ1-1
TGTGCCAGCAGCTCCCGGACAGGCACAATGAACACTGAAGCTTTCTTT
CASSSRTGTMNTEAFF
>-|-|TRBV12-3/TRBV12-4|TRBJ1-2
TGTGCCAGCAGTGCCCACACGGAGAGTGGCTACACCTTC
CASSAHTESGYTF
>-|-|TRBV18|TRBJ1-4
TGTGCCAGCTCACCTCAAACAACTAATGAAAAACTGTTTTTT
CASSPQTTNEKLFF
>TRBD1|-|TRBV5-1|TRBJ1-6
TGCGCCAGCAGCGGCTCCGGGACAGATAATTCACCCCTCCACTTT
CASSGSGTDNSPLHF
>-|-|TRBV10-3|TRBJ1-5
TGTGCCATCAGTGAGTCTGGGGGGGGTCAGCCCCAGCATTTT
CAISESGGGQPQHF
>-|-|TRBV19|TRBJ2-1
TGTGCCAGTAGTTCGGCGGCGGGGAGCTCCTACAATGAGCAGTTCTTC
CASSSAAGSSYNEQFF
>-|few|TRBV3-1/TRBV3-2|TRBJ2-2
TGTGCCAGCAGGGATACAGGGTCCACCGGGGAGCTGTTTTTT
CASRDTGSTGELFF
>TRBD1|-|TRBV19|TRBJ1-6
TGTGCCAGTAGTACGCGACAGGGCGGCCCACCCCTCCACTTT
CASSTRQGGPPLHF
>-|-|TRBV7-9|TRBJ2-3
TGTGCCAGCAGCTTAGTCTCAGATACGCAGTATTTT
CASSLVSDTQYF
>TRBD1|-|TRBV27|TRBJ1-6
TGTGCCAGCCGGGACAGGGGGTTTGATAATTCACCCCTCCACTTT
CASRDRGFDNSPLHF
>TRBD1|-|TRBV7-2|TRBJ2-4
TGTGCCAGCAGCTTACCGGGACAGGGGGGTAATCTAAGAAACATTCAGTACTTC
CASSLPGQGGNLRNIQYF
>TRBD1|few|TRBV18|TRBJ1-1
TGTGCCAGCTCACCACGACAGGGGGACACTGAAGCTTTCTTT
CASSPRQGDTEAFF
>TRBD1|-|TRBV19|TRBJ1-4
TGTGCCAGTAGGACAGGGATCGGGGGTGAAAAACTGTTTTTT
CASRTGIGGEKLFF
>-|once|TRBV28|TRBJ1-5
TGTGCCAGCAGTTTTTCAGCCGGCCGGGGGCCCCAGCATTTT
CASSFSAGRGPQHF
>TRBD2|-|TRBV7-8|TRBJ2-7
TGTGCCAGCAGCCCAGGAGCGGGGGCCGAGCAGTACTTC
CASSPGAGAEQYF
>TRBD1|-|TRBV25-1|TRBJ2-1
TGTGCCAGCACCGGGACAGGGGGACGGAATGAGCAGTTCTTC
CASTGTGGRNEQFF
>-|-|TRBV6-5|TRBJ2-5
TGTGCCAGCAGTAAATCAGGGGCGGGAGAGACCCAGTACTTC
CASSKSGAGETQYF
>-|-|TRBV3-1/TRBV3-2|TRBJ1-1
TGTGCCAGCAGCCAAGGGCAGTCCATGAACACTGAAGCTTTCTTT
CASSQGQSMNTEAFF
>-|-|TRBV6-6|TRBJ1-2
TGTGCCAGCAGGCCCCCCGGGACTTGGGGATACACCTTC
CASRPPGTWGYTF
>-|-|TRBV19|TRBJ1-1
TGTGCCAGTAGTACCGGAGTGTACACTGAAGCTTTCTTT
CASSTGVYTEAFF
>-|-|TRBV6-1|TRBJ1-3
TGTGCCAGCAGTGTTGGGGGTCCGCGGGGTGGAAACACCATATATTTT
CASSVGGPRGGNTIYF
>TRBD1|-|TRBV11-2|TRBJ1-2
TGTGCCAGCAGCCCCACCGGGACAGGGGGCGCGTATGGCTACACCTTC
CASSPTGTGGAYGYTF
>-|-|TRBV28|TRBJ1-4
TGTGCCAGCAGTTCTCCAGTAACTAATGAAAAACTGTTTTTT
CASSSPVTNEKLFF
>TRBD2|-|TRBV6-2/TRBV6-3|TRBJ2-4
TGTGCCAGCAGTTACGGCGGGCCCGGGGGGGCTGTCAAAAACATTCAGTACTTC
CASSYGGPGGAVKNIQYF
>TRBD1|once|TRBV5-1|TRBJ1-2
TGCGCCAGCAGTTCGGTCGAGGAGGGGGCGCGCGGTTATGGCTACACCTTC
CASSSVEEGARGYGYTF
>TRBD1|-|TRBV9|TRBJ2-3
TGTGCCAGCAGCGGCCGGGGGGACAGGGGGTCCCTTACGCAGTATTTT
CASSGRGDRGSLTQYF
>TRBD1|-|TRBV6-6|TRBJ1-6
TGTGCCAGCCGGGGACAGGGGGATTCACCCCTCCACTTT
CASRGQGDSPLHF
>TRBD1|-|TRBV2|TRBJ1-6
TGTGCCAGCAACAGGGGTGATTCACCCCTCCACTTT
CASNRGDSPLHF
>-|-|TRBV10-3|TRBJ1-6
TGTGCCACCTGGGCGGGGGGCTCCTATAATTCACCCCTCCACTTT
CATWAGGSYNSPLHF
>-|-|TRBV2|TRBJ2-7
TGTGCCAGCAGGGACCCGACTACCACCTACGAGCAGTACTTC
CASRDPTTTYEQYF
>TRBD2|-|TRBV14|TRBJ2-1
TGTGCCAGCAGGCGTACCGGGACTAGGAGGAATGAGCAGTTCTTC
CASRRTGTRRNEQFF
>TRBD2|-|TRBV3-1/TRBV3-2|TRBJ2-1
TGTGCCAGCAGCCAAGGCGGGGGGGTGCAGTTCTTC
CASSQGGGVQFF
>-|-|TRBV4-3|TRBJ1-2
TGCGCCAGCAGCCAAGATCACGTCAGGGTACCTAACTATGGCTACACCTTC
CASSQDHVRVPNYGYTF
>TRBD2|-|TRBV11-2|TRBJ2-3
TGTGCCAGCAGTTCCCTAGCGGGGGCTAACACAGATACGCAGTATTTT
CASSSLAGANTDTQYF
>-|-|TRBV4-2|TRBJ1-5
TGTGCCAGCAGCCCCCCAAAGCCCCAGCATTTT
CASSPPKPQHF
>-|-|TRBV2|TRBJ1-1
TGTGCCAGCAGTGAAGCGGTTCGGACTGAAGCTTTCTTT
CASSEAVRTEAFF